Sequencing of this TCR beta chain was carried out in a study of blood T cell repertoires in COVID-19. Study information: Acute and convalescent COVID-19 specimens originated in the United States, Italy and Spain. T cells, B-cell-depleted T cells, or PBMCs provided the cDNA or gDNA that served as material.

The J segment lost 7 bases and the V segment lost 2 bases, leaving 7 bases of the junction unmatched. Germline V gives CDR1 SGHTA, CDR2 FQGNSA. This CDR3 contains 14 residues. Authors' analysis steps: Reference gene primers were amplified, and this amplification served to estimate nucleated cell counts. Libraries were prepared by immunoSEQ multiplex PCR; TCRdb keeps only in-frame clonotypes and omits some of them. From that table come the V and J calls and clone size; the DNA was used to work out D and trimming. The repertoire holds approximately 22,000 clones, with about 91% as singletons. This TCR derives from a man in his 70s with active COVID-19. This chain connects TRBV7-2 to TRBJ1-2, with TRBD1 matching 7 bases. Sequencing was done on a sample of peripheral blood. CDR3 sequence (DNA): TGTGCCAGCAGCTTAAGGGGGCGGCCGAGTGGCTACACCTTC. This encodes CASSLRGRPSGYTF.